These 11 T cell receptor beta chains were all obtained from the same sample, sequenced in a study of radiotherapy plus CTLA-4 blockade in lung cancer. The assay was immunoSEQ multiplex PCR, and TCRdb's table has in-frame clones only and misses some. The sample yields about 23,000 clones, 70% to 75% seen once. The specimen was peripheral blood, collected from a patient treated with radiotherapy plus ipilimumab. These receptors were taken from a human donor with non-small cell lung cancer whose response to radiotherapy plus ipilimumab could not be evaluated.

This clone was counted a few times. The chain is built from TRBV19 and TRBJ1-5, with unresolved D. The CDR3 extends over 16 amino acids. CDR1 is LNHDA and CDR2 is SQIVND in the germline V gene (reference sequence). V lost 3 bases, J lost 4 bases, and 16 bases lay in between. The CDR3 protein is CASSMGQHFLNQPQHF. As DNA, the CDR3 is TGTGCCAGTAGTATGGGCCAGCATTTTTTGAATCAGCCCCAGCATTTT.

This sequence joins TRBV14 and TRBJ2-3; no clear D gene. The CDR3 loop spans 13 amino acids. The V end lost 4 bases, the J end lost 4 bases, and 9 bases lay between the germline ends. Germline V lookup: CDR1 SGHDN, CDR2 FVKESK. The CDR3 DNA reads as TGTGCCAGCAGCCCCGTGCACTCAGATACGCAGTATTTT. Protein sequence: CASSPVHSDTQYF.

This clone occurred a few times. The chain employs TRBV15 and TRBJ2-3; weak D call: TRBD1 (5 bases). V was clipped by 4 bases and J by 3 bases, with 14 bases between them. The CDR3 consists of 15 residues. Germline CDR1 reads LNHNV; CDR2 reads YYDKDF (reference sequence). The CDR3 region has the DNA TGTGCCACCAGCAAGATCCAGGGTGGTACAGATACGCAGTATTTT. It codes for CATSKIQGGTDTQYF.

J is TRBJ2-7 and V is TRBV29-1, with D unresolved. Germline CDR1 SQVTM, CDR2 ANQGSEA. The CDR3 length is 12 residues. V shed 1 base and J shed 3 bases, with 7 bases lying between them. The CDR3 DNA reads TGCAGCGTTGAAGCCCACAGCTACGAGCAGTACTTC. Protein: CSVEAHSYEQYF.

Comments on this clone: At the DNA level, this CDR3 is encoded by other sequences in the same sample as well. The chain has TRBV10-3 and TRBJ1-5; perhaps TRBD1 as D (5 bases). There are 15 residues in the CDR3. V gave up 2 bases and J gave up 6 bases, with 14 bases separating them. From germline, CDR1 is ENHRY and CDR2 SYGVKD. This chain's CDR3 is CAISEAPGGGQPQHF. The DNA for the CDR3 is TGTGCCATCAGTGAGGCCCCGGGGGGAGGTCAGCCCCAGCATTTT.

This clone is classed as large (0.1 to 1%). The chain has TRBV7-2 and TRBJ2-7; 9 bases are a match to TRBD2. Germline values: CDR1 SGHTA, CDR2 FQGNSA. V lost 3 bases, J lost 7 bases, and 10 bases stayed unmatched. This CDR3 contains 15 residues. This chain's CDR3 is CASSLASGKTREQYF. CDR3 nucleotides: TGTGCCAGCAGCTTGGCTAGCGGGAAAACGAGGGAGCAGTACTTC.

This clone was observed a handful of times. The genes are TRBV5-6 and TRBJ2-7; tentative D call: TRBD1 (6 bases). The CDR3 is 14 residues long. The germline gives CDR1 SGHDT, CDR2 YYEEEE. Trimming removed 0 bases from V and 3 bases from J, with 10 bases in between. The CDR3 reads CASSLDRVGYEQYF. The CDR3 DNA reads TGTGCCAGCAGCTTGGACAGGGTAGGCTACGAGCAGTACTTC.

The V call is TRBV6-1, the J call TRBJ2-3; 11 bases agree with TRBD2. V shed 6 bases, J shed 6 bases, and the junction held 8 bases outside the gene matches. CDR3 length: 15 residues. Looked up from germline, CDR1 is MNHNS and CDR2 is SASEGT. The CDR3 reads CASRSSGRPADTQYF. As DNA, the CDR3 is TGTGCCAGCAGGTCTAGCGGGAGGCCCGCTGATACGCAGTATTTT.

The V call is TRBV5-6, the J call TRBJ2-7, with D perhaps matching TRBD1 (6 bases). Deletions cut 4 bases from V and 7 bases from J, with 18 bases between. Germline CDR1 and CDR2: SGHDT and YYEEEE. This CDR3 is built from 14 residues. The CDR3 DNA follows: TGTGCCAGCAGCCAGGAACCGACAGGCGGGGAGCAGTACTTC. The encoded protein is CASSQEPTGGEQYF. Filled out from reference TRBV5-6 and TRBJ2-7, the complete variable domain reads DAGVTQSPTHLIKTRGQQVTLRCSPKSGHDTVSWYQQALGQGPQFIFQYYEEEERQRGNFPDRFSGHQFPNYSSELNVNALLLGDSALYLCASSQEPTGGEQYFGPGTRLTVT.

The V gene is TRBV27, the J gene TRBJ2-5; TRBD2 aligns across 7 bases. Looked up from germline, CDR1 is MNHEY and CDR2 is SMNVEV (reference sequence). V lost 3 bases, J lost 5 bases, and 9 bases stayed unmatched. The CDR3 sequence is 15 residues long. CDR3 region: CASSFASGIKETQYF. The CDR3 DNA reads as TGTGCCAGCAGTTTCGCCAGCGGGATCAAGGAGACCCAGTACTTC.

The V and J genes are TRBV28 and TRBJ2-7; D is unresolved. The CDR3 has 16 amino acids. V lost 4 bases and J 0 bases, leaving 16 bases between the germline ends. CDR1 is MDHEN, CDR2 SYDVKM, per germline. CDR3: CASSSPHLAGSYEQYF. For the CDR3, the DNA is TGTGCCAGCAGTTCGCCTCATCTCGCAGGCTCCTACGAGCAGTACTTC.